The TCR beta chain described here comes from a study of CD8 T cells in ankylosing spondylitis. Study-wide results and caveats: A TCR beta motif made of about 8 highly homologous variants seemed typical of ankylosing spondylitis blood. In reactive arthritis synovial fluid and blood, some motif variants had been reported before.

A remark on this clonotype: Its antigen remains unknown.

Looked up from germline, CDR1 is SNHLY and CDR2 is FYNNEI. The CDR3 totals 14 residues. V was pared by 3 bases and J by 2 bases, with 10 bases between. Quantitative 5'-RACE with molecular barcodes generated TCR beta libraries. TCRdb ran MiXCR on the 5' RACE reads and lists one entry per CDR3 protein. The sample includes approximately 100,000 distinct CDR3 sequences, around 24% of them seen just once. The TCR originated in a male donor with ankylosing spondylitis. The chain joins TRBV2 to TRBJ2-5, with unresolved D. Material for sequencing was synovial fluid, either unsorted or a sorted T cell fraction (not recorded which). For the CDR3, the DNA is TGTGCCAGCAGTGATGGACCATTTCAAGAGACCCAGTACTTC. Its translation: CASSDGPFQETQYF.